This T cell receptor (beta chain) was found in a study of Ad26.COV2.S vaccination and SARS-CoV-2 variants. Treatment reported: around 19 received Ad26.COV2.S at low or high dose, single or two shots; five or six received placebo; per-sample allocation not given. After the first vaccine or placebo injection, samples were drawn on day 63. After removal of 1 base from V and 0 bases from J, the junction contained 4 bases not matched to a gene. Germline CDR1 MNHNS, CDR2 SASEGT. This CDR3 region has 17 residues. The data were produced by immunoSEQ multiplex PCR, yet TCRdb's version contains in-frame clones alone and is incomplete. The data show some 340,000 clones, with around 84% seen just once and 1.5% to 2.5% held by the top ten.

This specimen consisted of peripheral blood, obtained in a trial of Ad26.COV2.S vaccine versus placebo. V gene TRBV6-1 combines with J gene TRBJ1-5, with 9 nucleotides matching TRBD1. The receptor was derived from a person between 18 and 59 years old who received the Ad26.COV2.S COVID-19 vaccine or a placebo. CDR3: CASSEDPTGGSNQPQHF. The CDR3, as DNA: TGTGCCAGCAGTGAAGACCCGACAGGGGGTAGCAATCAGCCCCAGCATTTT.